This T cell receptor (beta chain) was recovered during a study of cytomegalovirus exposure and HLA in healthy donors. Study background: There were 350 to 450 genotyped donors. Of these, about 80% fell in the genetic ancestry cluster associated with self-reported Caucasian donors.

Points from the study as a whole: A later analysis found TCR association rates differed by HLA locus, highest for DRB1 and lowest for HLA-C. Reportedly, fewer N-insertions than the approximately 610-donor mean appeared in an Asian-associated ancestry cluster in a later analysis. Later work found most CMV-associated TCR beta chains apparently HLA-restricted.

Concerning this clone itself: Its antigen is currently unknown.

13 Jbeta primers and 60 Vbeta primers were used for the PCR. Repertoires were generated with immunoSEQ multiplex PCR, while TCRdb's copy carries only in-frame clones and drops some. This sample carries 140,000 to 150,000 clones, approximately 70% of them seen once, and the ten largest clones take about 2.2%. Germline V CDR1 and CDR2: MGHRA, YSYEKL. V shed 0 bases, J shed 5 bases, and the junction held 2 bases outside the gene matches. CDR3 length: 14 amino acids. The rearrangement links TRBV4-1 to TRBJ2-5; 8 nucleotides agree with TRBD2. The specimen sequenced was PBMCs. The clonotype comes from a woman between 55 and 75 years old in good health and CMV-seropositive. This CDR3 reads CASSQETSVETQYF. The DNA of the CDR3 is TGCGCCAGCAGCCAAGAGACTAGCGTCGAGACCCAGTACTTC.